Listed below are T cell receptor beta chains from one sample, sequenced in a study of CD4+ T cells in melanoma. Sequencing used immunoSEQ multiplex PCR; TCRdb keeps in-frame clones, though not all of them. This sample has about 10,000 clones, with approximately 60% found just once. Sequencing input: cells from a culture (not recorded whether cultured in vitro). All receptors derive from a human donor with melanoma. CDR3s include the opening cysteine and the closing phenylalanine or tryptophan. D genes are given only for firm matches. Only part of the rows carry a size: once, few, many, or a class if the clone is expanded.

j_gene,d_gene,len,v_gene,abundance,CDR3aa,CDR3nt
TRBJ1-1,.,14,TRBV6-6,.,CASIQDPGRTEAFF,TGTGCCAGCATCCAGGACCCTGGGAGGACTGAAGCTTTCTTT
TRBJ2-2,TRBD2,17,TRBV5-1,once,CASSPGLAGGLTGELFF,TGCGCCAGCAGCCCGGGACTAGCGGGGGGCCTCACCGGGGAGCTGTTTTTT
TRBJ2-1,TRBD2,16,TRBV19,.,CASRKVSGGSYNEQFF,TGTGCCAGTAGAAAGGTTAGCGGGGGGTCCTACAATGAGCAGTTCTTC
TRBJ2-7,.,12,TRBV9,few,CASSAQGYEQYF,TGTGCCAGCAGCGCCCAGGGCTACGAGCAGTACTTC
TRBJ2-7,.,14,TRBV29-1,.,CSVGGQSLPYEQYF,TGCAGCGTTGGGGGGCAATCCCTTCCCTACGAGCAGTACTTC
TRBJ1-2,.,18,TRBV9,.,CASSPNPGTESLRYGYTF,TGTGCCAGCAGCCCCAACCCAGGGACGGAGAGTTTGCGGTATGGCTACACCTTC
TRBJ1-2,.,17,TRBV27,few,CASSRDSRPPRNYGYTF,TGTGCCAGCAGCCGTGACAGCCGACCACCCCGAAACTATGGCTACACCTTC
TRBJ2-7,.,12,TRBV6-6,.,CASSRTLDEQYF,TGTGCCAGCAGCCGGACCCTAGACGAGCAGTACTTC
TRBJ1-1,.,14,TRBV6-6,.,CASSSTVVNTEAFF,TGTGCCAGCAGTTCGACAGTCGTGAACACTGAAGCTTTCTTT
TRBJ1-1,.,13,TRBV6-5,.,CASSYFRYTEAFF,TGTGCCAGCAGTTACTTCAGGTACACTGAAGCTTTCTTT
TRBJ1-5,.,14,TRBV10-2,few,CASSESDGNQPQHF,TGCGCCAGCAGTGAGTCTGACGGCAATCAGCCCCAGCATTTT
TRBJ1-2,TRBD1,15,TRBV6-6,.,CASSYGDRGHYGYTF,TGTGCCAGCAGTTACGGGGACAGGGGCCACTATGGCTACACCTTC
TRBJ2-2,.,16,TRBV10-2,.,CASHARAGAGTGELFF,TGCGCCAGCCATGCACGGGCGGGGGCAGGCACCGGGGAGCTGTTTTTT
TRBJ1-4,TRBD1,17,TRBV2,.,CASRGQGGLTTNEKLFF,TGTGCCAGCAGGGGACAGGGGGGTCTGACAACTAATGAAAAACTGTTTTTT
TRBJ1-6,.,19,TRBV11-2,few,CASSLIRGGRTSNNSPLHF,TGTGCCAGCAGCCTTATTAGGGGAGGACGGACAAGTAATAATTCACCCCTCCACTTT
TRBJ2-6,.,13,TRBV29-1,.,CSGGDSQANVLTF,TGCAGCGGGGGAGACAGTCAGGCCAACGTCCTGACTTTC
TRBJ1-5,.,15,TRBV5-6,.,CASSRGTYSNQPQHF,TGTGCCAGCAGTCGCGGGACTTATAGCAATCAGCCCCAGCATTTT
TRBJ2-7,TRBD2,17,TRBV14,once,CASSQDGGGGRRGEQYF,TGTGCCAGCAGCCAAGACGGGGGCGGGGGGCGTCGGGGCGAGCAGTACTTC
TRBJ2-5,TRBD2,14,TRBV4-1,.,CASSLGLAGRAQYF,TGCGCCAGCAGCCTGGGACTAGCGGGGCGGGCCCAGTACTTC
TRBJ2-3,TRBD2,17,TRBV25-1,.,CASRRTSGGAKTDTQYF,TGTGCCAGCAGGAGGACCAGCGGGGGGGCGAAGACAGATACGCAGTATTTT
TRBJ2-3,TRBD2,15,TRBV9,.,CASSVIAGSTDTQYF,TGTGCCAGCAGCGTTATAGCGGGGAGCACAGATACGCAGTATTTT
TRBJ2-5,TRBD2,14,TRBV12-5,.,CASGSPSGGGTQYF,TGTGCTAGTGGTTCCCCCTCGGGGGGAGGGACCCAGTACTTC
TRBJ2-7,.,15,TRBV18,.,CASSSGSDLRYEQYF,TGTGCCAGCTCATCCGGGTCAGACCTACGTTACGAGCAGTACTTC
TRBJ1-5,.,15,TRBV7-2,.,CASSLGWGPGQPQHF,TGTGCCAGCAGCTTGGGTTGGGGGCCGGGCCAGCCCCAGCATTTT
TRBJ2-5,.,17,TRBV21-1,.,CASSKGDFQRVEETQYF,TGTGCCAGCAGCAAAGGGGACTTCCAAAGGGTGGAAGAGACCCAGTACTTC
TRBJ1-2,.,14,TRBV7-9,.,CASSSNGGPPTYTF,TGTGCCAGCAGCTCTAATGGTGGTCCTCCAACCTACACCTTC
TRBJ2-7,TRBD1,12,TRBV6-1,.,CASSRQGHEQYF,TGTGCCAGCAGCCGACAGGGTCACGAGCAGTACTTC
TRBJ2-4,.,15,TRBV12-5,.,CASGLRSLAKNIQYF,TGTGCTAGTGGTTTGCGATCTTTAGCCAAAAACATTCAGTACTTC
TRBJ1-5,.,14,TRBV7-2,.,CASSLGGANQPQHF,TGTGCCAGCAGCTTAGGAGGCGCCAATCAGCCCCAGCATTTT
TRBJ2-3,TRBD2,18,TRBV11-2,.,CASSLGGLWTRPVDTQYF,TGTGCCAGCAGCTTAGGTGGATTGTGGACTAGGCCGGTGGATACGCAGTATTTT
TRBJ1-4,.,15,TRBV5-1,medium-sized,CASSPWATPAEKLFF,TGCGCCAGCAGCCCCTGGGCAACTCCGGCTGAAAAACTGTTTTTT
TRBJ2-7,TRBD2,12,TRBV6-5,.,CASSSGVFEQYF,TGTGCCAGCAGTAGCGGGGTGTTCGAGCAGTACTTC
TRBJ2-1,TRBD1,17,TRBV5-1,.,CASTTEIGTGAYNEQFF,TGCGCCAGCACGACCGAGATCGGGACAGGGGCCTACAATGAGCAGTTCTTC
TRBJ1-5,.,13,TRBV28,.,CASSLSGNQPQHF,TGTGCCAGCAGTTTATCGGGGAATCAGCCCCAGCATTTT
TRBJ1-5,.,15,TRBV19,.,CASSIFGRGNQPQHF,TGTGCCAGTAGTATATTCGGGAGGGGCAATCAGCCCCAGCATTTT
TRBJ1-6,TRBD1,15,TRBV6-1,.,CASSPLQGAGSPLHF,TGTGCCAGCAGTCCACTACAGGGGGCGGGTTCACCCCTCCACTTT
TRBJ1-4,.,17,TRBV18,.,CASSPLASVPTNEKLFF,TGTGCCAGCTCACCACTGGCCAGCGTACCAACTAATGAAAAACTGTTTTTT
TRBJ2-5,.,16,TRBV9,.,CASSVGPGGGQETQYF,TGTGCCAGCAGCGTAGGTCCCGGGGGTGGACAAGAGACCCAGTACTTC
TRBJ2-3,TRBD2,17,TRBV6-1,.,CASSATSGGTRTDTQYF,TGTGCCAGCAGTGCTACTAGCGGGGGGACTCGCACAGATACGCAGTATTTT
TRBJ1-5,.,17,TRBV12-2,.,CASRSQGGGDADQPQHF,TGTGCAAGTCGAAGCCAGGGGGGCGGGGACGCTGATCAGCCCCAGCATTTT
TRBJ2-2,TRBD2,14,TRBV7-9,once,CASRSGGSDGELFF,TGTGCCAGCAGGTCGGGGGGTAGCGACGGGGAGCTGTTTTTT
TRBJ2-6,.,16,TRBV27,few,CASSLRARRGANVLTF,TGTGCCAGCAGTTTGCGGGCACGAAGAGGGGCCAACGTCCTGACTTTC
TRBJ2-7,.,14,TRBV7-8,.,CASSLGPTVYEQYF,TGTGCCAGCAGCTTAGGCCCCACGGTCTACGAGCAGTACTTC
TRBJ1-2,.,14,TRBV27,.,CASSLRGGPYGYTF,TGTGCCAGCAGTTTAAGAGGGGGTCCCTATGGCTACACCTTC
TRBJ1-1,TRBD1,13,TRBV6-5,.,CASSQKQGIEAFF,TGTGCCAGCAGTCAAAAACAGGGGATTGAAGCTTTCTTT
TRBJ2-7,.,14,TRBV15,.,CATSTEVGTYEQYF,TGTGCCACCAGCACTGAAGTAGGCACCTACGAGCAGTACTTC
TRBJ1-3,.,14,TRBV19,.,CASSVERSGNTIYF,TGTGCCAGTAGTGTAGAGCGCTCTGGAAACACCATATATTTT
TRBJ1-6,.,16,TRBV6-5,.,CASSYAGGRVNSPLHF,TGTGCCAGCAGTTACGCCGGCGGCAGGGTGAATTCACCCCTCCACTTT
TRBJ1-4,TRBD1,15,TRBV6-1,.,CASSTGGFTNEKLFF,TGTGCCAGCTCGACAGGGGGTTTCACTAATGAAAAACTGTTTTTT
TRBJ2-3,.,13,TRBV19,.,CASSALVTDTQYF,TGTGCCAGTAGCGCCCTAGTGACAGATACGCAGTATTTT
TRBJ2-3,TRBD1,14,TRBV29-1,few,CSVEVGQGADTQYF,TGCAGCGTTGAAGTGGGTCAGGGGGCAGATACGCAGTATTTT
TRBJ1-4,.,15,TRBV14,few,CASSQRIATNEKLFF,TGTGCCAGCAGCCAACGGATTGCAACTAATGAAAAACTGTTTTTT
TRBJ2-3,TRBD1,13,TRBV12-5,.,CASAQGAQGTQYF,TGTGCTAGTGCTCAGGGGGCCCAGGGTACGCAGTATTTT
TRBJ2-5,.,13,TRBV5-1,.,CASRREQDVTQYF,TGCGCCAGCAGACGTGAGCAGGACGTGACCCAGTACTTC
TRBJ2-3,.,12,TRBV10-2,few,CASTGGTDTQYF,TGCGCCAGCACTGGGGGAACAGATACGCAGTATTTT
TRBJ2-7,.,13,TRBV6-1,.,CASSHINRVEQYF,TGTGCCAGCAGTCACATCAACAGGGTCGAGCAGTACTTC
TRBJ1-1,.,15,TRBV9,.,CASSVYPGQNTEAFF,TGTGCCAGCAGCGTCTACCCGGGACAGAACACTGAAGCTTTCTTT
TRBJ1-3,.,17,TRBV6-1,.,CASSEGSVRRSGNTIYF,TGTGCCAGCAGTGAAGGTAGTGTCAGACGCTCTGGAAACACCATATATTTT
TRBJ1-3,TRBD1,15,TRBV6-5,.,CASSRRGQNLNTIYF,TGTGCCAGCAGCAGGCGGGGACAGAACTTAAACACCATATATTTT